Each of the 29 T cell receptor beta chains below was sequenced from the same sample in a study of blood T cell repertoires in COVID-19. The method was immunoSEQ multiplex PCR; TCRdb's version includes in-frame clones alone and lacks a portion of them. The sample shows some 150,000 clones, around 78% of them seen only once. Material for sequencing was peripheral blood. These receptors came from a man older than 75 with acute or convalescent COVID-19.

This clone has a single count. The chain has TRBV7-9 and TRBJ2-7, with D possibly matching TRBD1 (5 bases). Trimming pared 6 bases from V and 1 base from J, leaving 10 bases between. The CDR3 is 13 residues long. CDR1 and CDR2 from the germline V gene are SEHNR and FQNEAQ (reference sequence). CDR3 sequence reads: CASSFQGSYEQYF. CDR3 nucleotides: TGTGCCAGCAGTTTCCAGGGTTCCTACGAGCAGTACTTC.

The genes are TRBV7-9 and TRBJ1-1; 9 nucleotides align to TRBD1. CDR1 SEHNR and CDR2 FQNEAQ come from the germline V gene (reference sequence). Trimming took 5 bases from V and 3 from J; bases not matched to a gene: 4. The CDR3 spans 14 residues. DNA for the CDR3: TGTGCCAGCAGCGGCCGGGACAGGGACACTGAAGCTTTCTTT. Protein sequence: CASSGRDRDTEAFF.

The rearrangement joins TRBV18 to TRBJ1-1; 8 nucleotides line up with TRBD1. Germline trimming cut 6 bases from V and 4 bases from J; bases unmatched to any gene: 13. The CDR3 covers 16 residues. Germline loops: CDR1 KGHSH, CDR2 LQKENI. CDR3 bases: TGTGCCAGCTCTCCGAATCGACAGGGGAGGAGCACTGAAGCTTTCTTT. It yields the protein CASSPNRQGRSTEAFF.

The rearrangement uses TRBV9 and TRBJ2-3; 9 bases align to TRBD2. The CDR3 sequence is 16 residues long. J was trimmed by 4 bases and V by 3 bases; bases with no gene match: 9. Germline V lookup: CDR1 SGDLS, CDR2 YYNGEE. Here the CDR3 DNA reads TGTGCCAGCAGCGCCAGAGGCGGGGGGGCCTCAGATACGCAGTATTTT. Residues: CASSARGGGASDTQYF.

The genes are TRBV21-1 and TRBJ1-2; the listed D gene, TRBD1, was not tested against the DNA. TRBV21-1 is a known pseudogene. The CDR3 is 15 amino acids. The chain's CDR3 is CASSPPRARMQCYTF. The CDR3 DNA reads as TGTGCCAGCAGCCCTCCTCGAGCCAGGATGCAATGCTACACCTTC.

The rearrangement uses TRBV2 and TRBJ1-3; D may be TRBD1 (6 bases). This CDR3 has 14 amino acids. In germline, CDR1 is SNHLY, CDR2 FYNNEI. V gave up 6 bases and J gave up 3 bases, with 12 bases separating them. CDR3 sequence (DNA): TGTGCCAGCAGAGTAACAGGGTTTGGAAACACCATATATTTT. It specifies CASRVTGFGNTIYF. The entire variable domain, with the rest obtained from reference TRBV2 and TRBJ1-3, is as follows: EPEVTQTPSHQVTQMGQEVILRCVPISNHLYFYWYRQILGQKVEFLVSFYNNEISEKSEIFDDQFSVERPDGSNFTLKIRSTKLEDSAMYFCASRVTGFGNTIYFGEGSWLTVV.

V is TRBV6-1 and J is TRBJ2-6, with 7 bases fitting TRBD1. The germline CDR1 and CDR2 sequences are MNHNS and SASEGT. The CDR3 consists of 17 residues. J was trimmed by 1 base and V by 2 bases; bases with no gene match: 5. The DNA for the CDR3 is TGTGCCAGCAGTGAACGACAGGGTGGTTCTGGGGCCAACGTCCTGACTTTC. This translates into CASSERQGGSGANVLTF.

CDR3 in amino acids: CASSPTGLSYNEQFF. The CDR3 DNA sequence: TGTGCCAGCTCACCTACGGGACTCTCCTACAATGAGCAGTTCTTC. The V and J genes are TRBV18 and TRBJ2-1; D is possibly TRBD2 (6 bases). Deletions cut 3 bases from V and 0 bases from J, with 9 bases between. Germline V CDR1 and CDR2: KGHSH, LQKENI. The CDR3 has 15 residues.

The V and J genes are TRBV3-1 (or the pseudogene TRBV3-2) and TRBJ1-1; tentatively, D is TRBD1 (5 bases). Germline V gene lookup returns CDR1 LGHDT and CDR2 YNNKEL (reference sequence). The CDR3 is 13 amino acids. Trimming took off 4 bases at V and 4 bases at J, with 10 bases between the two ends. The CDR3 loop reads CASSLPGGTEAFF. The CDR3 DNA reads as TGTGCCAGCAGCCTACCGGGGGGCACTGAAGCTTTCTTT.

The rearrangement links TRBV7-2 to TRBJ1-2, with 9 bases identical to TRBD1. Trimming at V came to 4 bases and at J to 6 bases, leaving 9 bases not matched to a gene. CDR3 length: 15 amino acids. The germline V gene has CDR1 SGHTA and CDR2 FQGNSA. CDR3 nucleotides: TGTGCCAGCAGCTCTACCCCGGGACAGGGTAATGGCTACACCTTC. This translates into CASSSTPGQGNGYTF.

Ten or more counts support this clone. The V gene is TRBV7-9, the J gene TRBJ2-1, with a possible D match to TRBD2 (5 bases). V lost 2 bases, J lost 10 bases, and 18 bases lay in between. This CDR3 contains 15 residues. Germline CDR1 is SEHNR and CDR2 is FQNEAQ (reference sequence). For the CDR3, the DNA is TGTGCCAGCAGCTTATCCGCGGCACCGGGGTCGGAGCAGTTCTTC. Translation gives CASSLSAAPGSEQFF.

The chain is built from TRBV3-1 (or the pseudogene TRBV3-2) and TRBJ2-1, with 8 bases matching TRBD2. The trim removed 1 base at V and 2 bases at J, leaving 4 bases unmatched. The CDR3 is 16 amino acids. CDR1 LGHDT and CDR2 YNNKEL come from the germline V gene (reference sequence). The CDR3 DNA reads TGTGCCAGCAGCCAAGTTCCGGGACTAGCCTACAATGAGCAGTTCTTC. Translating it yields CASSQVPGLAYNEQFF.

The CDR3 loop is CASSLSSGFTDTQYF. CDR3 DNA sequence: TGTGCCAGCAGTTTATCTAGCGGGTTCACAGATACGCAGTATTTT. The V gene is TRBV28, the J gene TRBJ2-3; 8 bases line up with TRBD2. The CDR3 contains 15 residues. Germline V lookup: CDR1 MDHEN, CDR2 SYDVKM. V trimming: 1 base; J trimming: 2 bases; junction bases outside the gene matches: 2.

For this clone: The missing conserved phenylalanine or tryptophan at the end of this CDR3 makes a read error likely. The chain is built from TRBV2 and TRBJ1-6; 10 bases line up with TRBD1. The CDR3 runs to 15 residues. The germline gives CDR1 SNHLY, CDR2 FYNNEI. J was trimmed by 7 bases and V by 4 bases; bases with no gene match: 4. CDR3 sequence (DNA): TGTGCCAGCAGTGTGACAGGGGGCGGCAATTCACCCCTCCACCTT. It yields the protein CASSVTGGGNSPLHL.

This chain links TRBV27 with TRBJ1-2; D remains ambiguous. V was pared by 0 bases and J by 4 bases, with 9 bases between. Germline assignment: CDR1 MNHEY and CDR2 SMNVEV (reference sequence). The CDR3 consists of 14 residues. The CDR3 reads CASSLSSGFYGYTF. CDR3 in DNA: TGTGCCAGCAGTTTATCGTCGGGATTCTATGGCTACACCTTC.

This rearrangement joins TRBV9 to TRBJ2-3, with 16 positions matching TRBD2. Unmatched junction bases numbered 10, after V lost 3 bases and J lost 12 bases. Germline-derived CDR1 and CDR2 are SGDLS and YYNGEE. The CDR3 totals 16 residues. CDR3 region: CASSAPGTSGGASQYF. CDR3 nucleotides: TGTGCCAGCAGCGCTCCCGGGACTAGCGGGGGGGCTTCCCAGTATTTT.

This clone came up a few times. The genes are TRBV10-3 and TRBJ1-5; weak D call: TRBD1 (5 bases). This CDR3 has 14 amino acids. V lost 3 bases and J lost 7, with 13 bases in between. Germline V lookup: CDR1 ENHRY, CDR2 SYGVKD. The CDR3 reads CAISDRAGGQPQHF. CDR3 coding DNA: TGTGCCATCAGTGACAGGGCGGGGGGACAGCCCCAGCATTTT.

V is TRBV6-6 and J is TRBJ2-7, with 12 bases matching TRBD2. Germline CDR1 reads MNHNY; CDR2 reads SVGAGI (reference sequence). J gave up 0 bases and V 5 bases, and 8 bases lay outside the gene matches. The CDR3 spans 17 residues. The CDR3 DNA follows: TGTGCCAGCAGTCTTACTAGCGGGGGGCCCATCTCCTACGAGCAGTACTTC. Its protein is CASSLTSGGPISYEQYF.

This rearrangement joins TRBV5-4 to TRBJ1-1, with TRBD1 matching over 8 bases. The germline gives CDR1 SGHNT, CDR2 YYREEE (reference sequence). This CDR3 region has 14 residues. The J segment lost 5 bases and the V segment lost 4 bases, leaving 7 bases of the junction unmatched. Here the CDR3 DNA reads TGTGCCAGCAGCCCCTGGACAGGGAAAACTGAAGCTTTCTTT. Its protein product is CASSPWTGKTEAFF.

The CDR3 reads CASSPQGDTQYF. DNA for the CDR3: TGTGCCAGCAGTCCTCAGGGGGATACGCAGTATTTT. The chain has TRBV7-9 and TRBJ2-3, with D perhaps matching TRBD1 (6 bases). The V gene's germline CDR1 is SEHNR and CDR2 FQNEAQ (reference sequence). The CDR3 contains 12 residues. V lost 6 bases and J lost 6, with 10 bases in between. Combining the CDR3 with reference TRBV7-9 and TRBJ2-3 gives the whole variable domain DTGVSQNPRHKITKRGQNVTFRCDPISEHNRLYWYRQTLGQGPEFLTYFQNEAQLEKSRLLSDRFSAERPKGSFSTLEIQRTEQGDSAMYLCASSPQGDTQYFGPGTRLTVL.

The chain employs TRBV28 and TRBJ1-2; 9 bases map to TRBD1. CDR1 MDHEN and CDR2 SYDVKM come from the germline V gene. V shed 6 bases, J shed 4 bases, and the junction held 6 bases outside the gene matches. This CDR3 is built from 14 residues. DNA for the CDR3: TGTGCCAGCAGCCGACAGGGGGGGGCCTATGGCTACACCTTC. The encoded protein is CASSRQGGAYGYTF.

The V and J genes are TRBV18 and TRBJ1-2; TRBD1 is a possible D gene (5 bases). The CDR3 runs to 14 residues. With 2 bases removed from V and 4 bases from J, the gap between germline ends came to 11 bases. Germline-derived CDR1 and CDR2 are KGHSH and LQKENI. In DNA, the CDR3 is TGTGCCAGCTCACCAGGGGCAGATTCCTATGGCTACACCTTC. Translation: CASSPGADSYGYTF.

V is TRBV28 and J is TRBJ2-7, with D possibly being TRBD1 (5 bases). The length of the CDR3 is 14 residues. With 3 bases removed from V and 12 bases from J, the gap between germline ends came to 21 bases. Germline CDR1 MDHEN, CDR2 SYDVKM. The CDR3: CASSFRNPGQGLYV. The CDR3 bases are TGTGCCAGCAGTTTCCGTAATCCCGGGCAGGGCCTGTACGTC.

The chain employs TRBV20-1 and TRBJ1-1; D gene ambiguous. Germline assignment: CDR1 DFQATT and CDR2 SNEGSKA (reference sequence). This CDR3 spans 12 amino acids. Between the trimmed V and J ends, which lost 3 bases and 0 bases, there was a span of 5 bases. The CDR3 nucleotides read TGCAGTGCTAGTTCCTTGAACACTGAAGCTTTCTTT. It translates to CSASSLNTEAFF.

The chain recombines TRBV6-5 with TRBJ2-7; tentatively, D is TRBD1 (6 bases). With 7 bases removed from V and 4 bases from J, the gap between germline ends came to 14 bases. The CDR3 loop spans 13 amino acids. CDR1 is MNHEY, CDR2 SVGAGI, per germline. CDR3 DNA sequence: TGTGCCAGCAATACAGGGCTGCGTTACGAGCAGTACGTC. Its translation: CASNTGLRYEQYV.

The chain combines TRBV7-2 with TRBJ2-3; 13 bases line up with TRBD2. Germline CDR1 is SGHTA and CDR2 is FQGNSA. This CDR3 has 16 amino acids. Trimming removed 3 bases from V and 4 bases from J; junction bases left unmatched: 4. Written as DNA, the CDR3 is TGTGCCAGCAGCTTTCGACTAGCGGGAGGCCCAGATACGCAGTATTTT. Translated: CASSFRLAGGPDTQYF.

The J gene is TRBJ2-2, the V gene TRBV11-2, with 10 positions matching TRBD2. The J segment lost 4 bases and the V segment lost 1 base, leaving 9 bases of the junction unmatched. This CDR3 spans 18 amino acids. The germline V gene has CDR1 SGHAT and CDR2 FQNNGV. The CDR3 sequence: CASSLGSGLAGVTGELFF. The CDR3 nucleotides are TGTGCCAGCAGCTTAGGATCAGGCCTAGCGGGAGTCACCGGGGAGCTGTTTTTT.

Details on this clone: The identical CDR3 is also encoded by other nucleotide sequences in the sample. This chain connects TRBV18 to TRBJ2-5; no clear D. From germline, CDR1 is KGHSH and CDR2 LQKENI. V gave up 0 bases and J gave up 2 bases, with 7 bases separating them. The CDR3 consists of 14 residues. CDR3 in amino acids: CASSPPNSQETQYF. The CDR3 DNA sequence: TGTGCCAGCTCACCACCTAACTCGCAAGAGACCCAGTACTTC.

The chain joins TRBV5-6 to TRBJ1-6, with 8 bases identical to TRBD1. V trimming: 6 bases; J trimming: 10 bases; junction bases outside the gene matches: 6. CDR3 length: 13 residues. Germline V gene sequence: CDR1 SGHDT, CDR2 YYEEEE. CDR3 in amino acids: CASNGQGVSPLHF. CDR3 nucleotides: TGTGCCAGCAACGGACAGGGAGTCTCACCCCTCCACTTT. Looking up the rest from reference TRBV5-6 and TRBJ1-6 gives the full variable domain: DAGVTQSPTHLIKTRGQQVTLRCSPKSGHDTVSWYQQALGQGPQFIFQYYEEEERQRGNFPDRFSGHQFPNYSSELNVNALLLGDSALYLCASNGQGVSPLHFGNGTRLTVT.